This T cell receptor beta chain was recovered during a study of blood T cell repertoires in COVID-19. Turning to the study itself: T cells, B-cell-depleted T cells, or PBMCs provided the cDNA or gDNA that served as material.

Trimming removed 2 bases from V and 0 bases from J, with 10 bases in between. The CDR3 spans 15 residues. Per the germline V gene, CDR1 is MRHNA and CDR2 is SNTAGT. Participants, roughly 18 to 90 years old, spanned around 25 US areas. Cohorts were assigned according to the clinical history that participants reported. In the original processing: Scientists estimated how many nucleated cells there were by amplifying reference gene primers. Only in-frame clones appear in the TCRdb table, and some are missing; sequencing was by immunoSEQ multiplex PCR. V, J and clone size were drawn from that table, and D and trimming were deduced from the DNA. The sample holds about 220,000 clones; 75% to 90% are singletons and the top ten take 3.5%.

This sequence joins TRBV6-4 and TRBJ1-2, with D uncertain. Sequencing was carried out using PBMCs or T cells enriched from blood (not recorded which). The TCR comes from a woman aged 18-35 years in a cohort exposed to, infected with or recovered from COVID-19 (not recorded which). The CDR3: CASSDSGGPNYGYTF. The CDR3 bases are TGTGCCAGCAGTGACAGTGGTGGCCCTAACTATGGCTACACCTTC.